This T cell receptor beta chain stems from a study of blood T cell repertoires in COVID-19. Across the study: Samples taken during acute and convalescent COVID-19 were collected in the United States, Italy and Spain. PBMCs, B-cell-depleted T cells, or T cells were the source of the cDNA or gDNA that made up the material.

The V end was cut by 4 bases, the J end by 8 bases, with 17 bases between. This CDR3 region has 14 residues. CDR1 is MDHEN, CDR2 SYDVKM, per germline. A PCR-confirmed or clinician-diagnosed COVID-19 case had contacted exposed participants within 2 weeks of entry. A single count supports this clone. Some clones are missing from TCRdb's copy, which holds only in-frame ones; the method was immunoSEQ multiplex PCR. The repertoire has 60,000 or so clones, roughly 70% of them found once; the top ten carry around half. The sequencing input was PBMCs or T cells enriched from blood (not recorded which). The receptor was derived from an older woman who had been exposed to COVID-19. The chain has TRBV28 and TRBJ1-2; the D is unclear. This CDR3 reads CASSSPSPTRGYTF. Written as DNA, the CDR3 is TGTGCCAGCAGTTCCCCTTCTCCCACGAGGGGCTACACCTTC.